The 30 T cell receptor beta chains below come from one sample, sequenced in a study of blood T cells in healthy people across ages (dated by TCRdb to between 2014 and 2017). Library method: 5' RACE. These reads were obtained on an Illumina HiSeq 2500. A second roughly 6 to 12 cycle PCR used a sample-barcoded 5' primer and a J-beta primer mix. The raw public reads went through TCRdb reprocessing: fastp at Q25, MiXCR clone calling, in-frame beta chains kept. When rows share a CDR3 protein, they turn into one entry using the most common DNA and genes. The sample table shows about 1.4 million distinct CDR3 sequences, and approximately 59% are seen once. The ten most abundant clones make up 5.5% to 8% of the sample. Sequencing input: blood. The receptors were gathered from a man aged 18 to 29 in good health.

The chain uses TRBV28 and TRBJ1-5, with D perhaps TRBD1 (5 bases). The germline V gene encodes CDR1 MDHEN and CDR2 SYDVKM. There are 15 residues in the CDR3. Trimming stripped 4 bases from V and 2 bases from J, with 12 bases between. The CDR3 region has the DNA TGTGCCAGCAGTTGGGGGGGAGACGGCAATCAGCCCCAGCATTTT. Translation gives CASSWGGDGNQPQHF.

CDR3 DNA: TGTGCCAGCAGCGACACGTACAATGGGGGGGACGAGCAGTACTTC. Its translation: CASSDTYNGGDEQYF. V is TRBV3-1 and J is TRBJ2-7, with 7 bases fitting TRBD2. The CDR3 is 15 amino acids. J lost 5 bases, V lost 5 bases, and 12 bases had no gene match. Germline assignment: CDR1 LGHDT and CDR2 YNNKEL (reference sequence).

This clonotype has more than one count but fewer than ten. V is TRBV4-3 and J is TRBJ2-7, with TRBD2 as a possible D gene (6 bases). The CDR3 loop spans 15 amino acids. V lost 3 bases and J lost 0, with 12 bases in between. In germline, CDR1 is LGHNA, CDR2 YSLEER. Here the CDR3 DNA reads TGCGCCAGCAGCCATTCTGCGGGGAGCTCCTACGAGCAGTACTTC. Translated, it gives CASSHSAGSSYEQYF.

The V gene is TRBV20-1, the J gene TRBJ2-5; TRBD1 matches at 9 bases. Losses at the gene ends were 3 bases for V and 5 bases for J; bases not matched to a gene: 10. Germline CDR1 reads DFQATT; CDR2 reads SNEGSKA (reference sequence). This CDR3 comprises 15 residues. The CDR3 region is CSARGHRGLGETQYF. The CDR3 DNA is TGCAGTGCTAGGGGTCACAGGGGGCTTGGTGAGACCCAGTACTTC.

The rearrangement joins TRBV20-1 to TRBJ2-7; 7 positions agree with TRBD1. CDR3 size: 16 residues. Germline V lookup: CDR1 DFQATT, CDR2 SNEGSKA (reference sequence). V shed 3 bases, J shed 5 bases, and the junction held 16 bases outside the gene matches. The CDR3 spells CSARSSRGIKYDEQYF. In DNA, the CDR3 is TGCAGTGCTAGGTCGAGCAGGGGGATTAAGTACGACGAGCAGTACTTC.

The chain links TRBV27 to TRBJ2-1; TRBD2 matches at 10 bases. The germline gives CDR1 MNHEY, CDR2 SMNVEV (reference sequence). Trimming cost V 2 bases and J 4 bases; bases outside gene matches: 14. The CDR3 contains 19 residues. CDR3 region: CASSLNGASGSSGYNEQFF. DNA of the CDR3: TGTGCCAGCAGTTTAAACGGGGCTAGCGGGAGCTCGGGATACAATGAGCAGTTCTTC.

The chain links TRBV27 to TRBJ1-4; possibly TRBD1 for D (6 bases). Between the trimmed V and J ends, which lost 4 bases and 7 bases, there was a span of 19 bases. This CDR3 contains 16 residues. Germline CDR1 and CDR2: MNHEY and SMNVEV (reference sequence). The CDR3 DNA reads as TGTGCCAGCAGTTGGGGTTGGAGGACAGCATTTGAAAAACTGTTTTTT. As protein: CASSWGWRTAFEKLFF.

The genes are TRBV4-3 and TRBJ2-3; 9 bases are a match to TRBD2. V was pared by 1 base and J by 2 bases, with 7 bases of the junction left unmatched. CDR1 and CDR2 (germline): LGHNA, YSLEER. The CDR3 has 17 amino acids. CDR3: CASSQVTSGGYTDTQYF. In DNA form, the CDR3 reads TGCGCCAGCAGCCAAGTGACGAGCGGGGGGTACACAGATACGCAGTATTTT.

J is TRBJ2-5 and V is TRBV6-5; D might be TRBD1 or TRBD2, each matching 5 bases. The DNA end is a closer match to TRBJ2-7, so the J assignment may be wrong. CDR3 size: 15 residues. CDR1 and CDR2 from the germline V gene are MNHEY and SVGAGI. CDR3 sequence reads: CASSAGTTVIYEQYF. CDR3 DNA sequence: TGTGCCAGCAGTGCCGGGACCACAGTTATCTACGAGCAGTACTTC.

The V gene is TRBV27, the J gene TRBJ1-2; D gene unclear. Between the trimmed V and J ends, which lost 8 bases and 0 bases, there was a span of 16 bases. The germline V gene encodes CDR1 MNHEY and CDR2 SMNVEV (reference sequence). There are 15 residues in the CDR3. This chain's CDR3 is CASAFGGNANYGYTF. The DNA for the CDR3 is TGTGCCAGCGCGTTCGGAGGGAACGCTAACTATGGCTACACCTTC.

The V and J genes are TRBV20-1 and TRBJ2-7; D is tentatively TRBD1 or TRBD2 (6 bases each). The CDR3 length is 16 residues. Trimming took 0 bases from V and 0 from J, leaving 15 bases between them. Looked up from germline, CDR1 is DFQATT and CDR2 is SNEGSKA (reference sequence). The CDR3 nucleotides are TGCAGTGCTAGAGACCGGGACACGGGACTCTCCTACGAGCAGTACTTC. The encoded protein is CSARDRDTGLSYEQYF.

The rearrangement links TRBV7-2 to TRBJ2-5; D not resolved. Germline V gene lookup returns CDR1 SGHTA and CDR2 FQGNSA. V lost 6 bases to trimming and J lost 9 bases, with 20 bases between them. This CDR3 region has 14 residues. The CDR3 region is CASSPTHRVEAQYF. The CDR3 DNA reads as TGTGCCAGCAGTCCGACCCATAGGGTTGAGGCCCAGTACTTC.

This sequence joins TRBV6-5 and TRBJ2-3, with a weak D call TRBD1 (6 bases). CDR3 length: 14 residues. The V end lost 0 bases, the J end lost 9 bases, and 13 bases lay between the germline ends. The germline CDR1 and CDR2 sequences are MNHEY and SVGAGI. The CDR3 sequence: CASSYSRDIVTQYF. DNA for the CDR3: TGTGCCAGCAGTTACTCACGGGACATCGTCACGCAGTATTTT.

V usage is TRBV29-1 and J usage is TRBJ1-2, with D possibly matching TRBD1 (6 bases). The CDR3 loop spans 14 amino acids. CDR1 is SQVTM, CDR2 ANQGSEA, per germline. The V and J ends lost 0 bases and 8 bases respectively, with 16 bases between them. The CDR3 loop is CSVEDPKWGGGYTF. CDR3 DNA sequence: TGCAGCGTTGAAGATCCGAAATGGGGGGGCGGCTACACCTTC.

This clonotype was observed a single time. The chain carries TRBV2 and TRBJ2-7, with D maybe TRBD1 (7 bases). V was pared by 7 bases and J by 3 bases, with 13 bases between. CDR1 and CDR2 (germline): SNHLY, FYNNEI. CDR3 length: 13 amino acids. CDR3 nucleotide sequence: TGTGCCAGCATGACCAGGGGGGACTACGAGCAGTACTTC. As protein: CASMTRGDYEQYF.

The gene calls are TRBV7-2 and TRBJ1-4, with D perhaps matching TRBD1 (5 bases). Trimming shortened V by 6 bases and J by 0 bases, and 11 bases separated the two germline ends. This CDR3 is built from 15 residues. The germline CDR1 and CDR2 sequences are SGHTA and FQGNSA. CDR3 region: CASRGRTSTNEKLFF. The CDR3 DNA follows: TGTGCCAGCAGGGGACGGACTTCAACTAATGAAAAACTGTTTTTT.

The chain combines TRBV28 with TRBJ2-4, with TRBD2 matching 12 bases. Germline V gene data show CDR1 as MDHEN and CDR2 as SYDVKM. This CDR3 region has 15 residues. The J segment lost 13 bases and the V segment lost 6 bases, leaving 13 bases of the junction unmatched. The CDR3 DNA reads TGTGCCAGCAGCCCGACTAGCGGGGGAATCGAAACCCAGTACTTC. Protein product: CASSPTSGGIETQYF.

The chain has TRBV5-1 and TRBJ2-3; no clear D. Trimming cost V 6 bases and J 1 base, with 9 bases left between them. From germline, CDR1 is SGHRS and CDR2 YFSETQ. This CDR3 has 13 amino acids. Here the CDR3 reads CASKDPGTDTQYF. In DNA, the CDR3 is TGCGCCAGCAAGGATCCCGGCACAGATACGCAGTATTTT.

This clonotype was observed a handful of times. The chain couples TRBV7-9 to TRBJ2-3; D is possibly TRBD2 (6 bases). The V gene lost 6 bases and the J gene lost 2 bases, with 12 bases spanning the gap. This CDR3 contains 14 residues. Per germline, CDR1 SEHNR and CDR2 FQNEAQ (reference sequence). Here the CDR3 reads CASRGDFSTDTQYF. CDR3 nucleotide sequence: TGTGCCAGCAGGGGGGACTTCTCCACAGATACGCAGTATTTT.

The V and J genes are TRBV6-5 and TRBJ1-1, with 9 bases identical to TRBD1. After removal of 7 bases from V and 5 bases from J, the junction contained 5 bases not matched to a gene. There are 13 residues in the CDR3. Per the germline V gene, CDR1 is MNHEY and CDR2 is SVGAGI. The CDR3 DNA is TGTGCCAGCAACTACAGGGGGCGGACTGAAGCTTTCTTT. Amino acids: CASNYRGRTEAFF.

The V call is TRBV20-1, the J call TRBJ2-4; 9 bases fit TRBD1. The better agreement between TRBJ2-7 and the DNA end casts doubt on the J call. The germline gives CDR1 DFQATT, CDR2 SNEGSKA (reference sequence). There are 14 residues in the CDR3. The CDR3 reads CSAARDRVSYEQYF. In DNA, the CDR3 is TGCAGTGCTGCCCGGGACAGGGTCTCCTACGAGCAGTACTTC.

This clonotype showed up just a few times. The V gene is TRBV24-1, the J gene TRBJ1-1; 7 bases match TRBD1. After removal of 10 bases from V and 4 bases from J, the junction contained 8 bases not matched to a gene. Germline lookup yields CDR1 KGHDR and CDR2 SFDVKD. CDR3 length equals 13 residues. The CDR3 sequence is CATYTGAGTEAFF. The CDR3 DNA sequence: TGTGCCACGTACACAGGGGCAGGCACTGAAGCTTTCTTT.

In its sample, this clonotype was seen a few times. The chain employs TRBV29-1 and TRBJ2-7, with no clear D. V was shortened by 4 bases and J by 3 bases, with 13 bases between the two germline ends. There are 13 residues in the CDR3. Germline lookup yields CDR1 SQVTM and CDR2 ANQGSEA. Written as DNA, the CDR3 is TGCAGCGTTGTTTCCAGGATCGACTACGAGCAGTACTTC. As protein: CSVVSRIDYEQYF.

The J gene is TRBJ2-3, the V gene TRBV5-1; no firm D call. Trimming shortened V by 4 bases and J by 11 bases, and 17 bases separated the two germline ends. The CDR3 is 13 amino acids. Germline lookup yields CDR1 SGHRS and CDR2 YFSETQ. The CDR3 coding sequence is TGCGCCAGCAGCCTCGGATTCAATATACAGCAGTATTTT. Translating gives CASSLGFNIQQYF.

This chain joins TRBV12-3 or TRBV12-4 and TRBJ2-1, with TRBD2 matching over 16 bases. V lost 5 bases, J lost 7 bases, and 8 bases stayed unmatched. The CDR3 loop spans 17 amino acids. The CDR3 DNA sequence: TGTGCCAGCAGTCCGGGACTAGCGGGGGGGATTAGGAATGAGCAGTTCTTC. This gives the protein CASSPGLAGGIRNEQFF.

The V and J genes are TRBV6-1 and TRBJ2-2, with D possibly being TRBD1 (6 bases). This CDR3 is built from 15 residues. V gave up 6 bases and J gave up 4 bases, with 15 bases separating them. Germline CDR1 MNHNS, CDR2 SASEGT. This CDR3 is CASSATGKGTGELFF. CDR3 DNA sequence: TGTGCCAGCAGCGCAACAGGGAAGGGCACCGGGGAGCTGTTTTTT.

This clonotype has ten or more counts. This rearrangement joins TRBV28 to TRBJ2-1, with D unclear. Germline V lookup: CDR1 MDHEN, CDR2 SYDVKM. V was pared by 7 bases and J by 8 bases, with 9 bases between. The CDR3 consists of 11 residues. CDR3 sequence (DNA): TGTGCCAGCACCCTGTATGATGAGCAGTTCTTC. Translating it yields CASTLYDEQFF.

The chain is built from TRBV10-3 and TRBJ2-5; no definite D call. The V end was cut by 2 bases, the J end by 5 bases, with 12 bases between. CDR3 length: 14 residues. Germline V gene sequence: CDR1 ENHRY, CDR2 SYGVKD. The CDR3 protein is CAISETLFGETQYF. The CDR3 nucleotides are TGTGCCATCAGTGAGACTTTATTTGGCGAGACCCAGTACTTC.

The chain recombines TRBV29-1 with TRBJ2-5; 7 nucleotides match TRBD1. J gave up 5 bases and V 7 bases, and 10 bases lay outside the gene matches. The germline gives CDR1 SQVTM, CDR2 ANQGSEA. CDR3 length: 13 amino acids. This chain's CDR3 is CSAGVQGWETQYF. CDR3 coding DNA: TGCAGCGCTGGGGTACAGGGGTGGGAGACCCAGTACTTC.

The rearrangement uses TRBV20-1 and TRBJ2-7; the match to TRBD2 covers 9 bases. V dropped 3 bases and J dropped 0; count of bases not matched to a gene: 3. The CDR3 totals 14 residues. Germline loops: CDR1 DFQATT, CDR2 SNEGSKA (reference sequence). The CDR3 protein is CSASSGRSSYEQYF. The CDR3 coding sequence is TGCAGTGCTAGTAGCGGGAGAAGCTCCTACGAGCAGTACTTC.